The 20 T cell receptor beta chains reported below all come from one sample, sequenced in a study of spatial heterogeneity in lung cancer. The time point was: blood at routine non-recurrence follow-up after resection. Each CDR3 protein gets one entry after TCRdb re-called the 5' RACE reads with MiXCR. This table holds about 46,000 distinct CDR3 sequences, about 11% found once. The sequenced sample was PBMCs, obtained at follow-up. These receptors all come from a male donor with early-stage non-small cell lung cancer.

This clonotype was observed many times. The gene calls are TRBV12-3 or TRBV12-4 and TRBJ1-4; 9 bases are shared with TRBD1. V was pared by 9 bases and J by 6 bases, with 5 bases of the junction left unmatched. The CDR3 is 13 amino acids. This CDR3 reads CASRGQGDEKLFF. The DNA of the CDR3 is TGTGCCAGTAGGGGACAGGGTGATGAAAAACTGTTTTTT.

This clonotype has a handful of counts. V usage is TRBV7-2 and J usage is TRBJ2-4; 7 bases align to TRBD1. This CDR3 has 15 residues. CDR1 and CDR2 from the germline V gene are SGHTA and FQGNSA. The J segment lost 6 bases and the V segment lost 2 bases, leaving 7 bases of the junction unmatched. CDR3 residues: CASSLSAGGRNIQYF. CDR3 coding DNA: TGTGCCAGCAGCTTATCTGCAGGGGGTCGAAACATTCAGTACTTC.

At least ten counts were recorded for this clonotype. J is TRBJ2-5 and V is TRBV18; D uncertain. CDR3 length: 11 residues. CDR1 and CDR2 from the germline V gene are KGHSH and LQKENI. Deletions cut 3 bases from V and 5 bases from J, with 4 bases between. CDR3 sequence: CASSPGETQYF. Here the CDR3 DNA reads TGTGCCAGCTCACCGGGTGAGACCCAGTACTTC.

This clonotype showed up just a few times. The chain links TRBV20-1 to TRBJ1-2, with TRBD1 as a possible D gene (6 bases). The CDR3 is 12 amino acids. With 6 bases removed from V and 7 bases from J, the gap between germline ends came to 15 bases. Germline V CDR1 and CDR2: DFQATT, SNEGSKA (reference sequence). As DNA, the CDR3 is TGCAGTGCCCGACAGGAGCTGGTTGGCTACACCTTC. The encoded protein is CSARQELVGYTF.

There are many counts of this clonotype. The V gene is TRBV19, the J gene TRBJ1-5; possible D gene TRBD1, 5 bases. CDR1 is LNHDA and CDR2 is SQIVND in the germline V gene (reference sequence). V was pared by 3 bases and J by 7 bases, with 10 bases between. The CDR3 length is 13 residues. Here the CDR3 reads CASSIGRAQPQHF. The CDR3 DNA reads TGTGCCAGTAGTATCGGCAGGGCGCAGCCCCAGCATTTT.

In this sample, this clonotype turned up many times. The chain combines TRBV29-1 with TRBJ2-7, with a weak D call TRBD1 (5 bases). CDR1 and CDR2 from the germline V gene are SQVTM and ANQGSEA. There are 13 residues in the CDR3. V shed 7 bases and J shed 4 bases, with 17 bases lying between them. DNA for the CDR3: TGCAGCGCTACTCAGGGCTCCGAGTACGAGCAGTACTTC. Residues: CSATQGSEYEQYF.

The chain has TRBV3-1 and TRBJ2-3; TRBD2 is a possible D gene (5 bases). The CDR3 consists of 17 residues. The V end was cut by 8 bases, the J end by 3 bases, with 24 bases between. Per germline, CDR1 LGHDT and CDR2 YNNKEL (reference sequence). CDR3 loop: CASGGGELRKITDTQYF. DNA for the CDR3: TGTGCCAGCGGAGGAGGAGAACTCCGAAAGATAACAGATACGCAGTATTTT.

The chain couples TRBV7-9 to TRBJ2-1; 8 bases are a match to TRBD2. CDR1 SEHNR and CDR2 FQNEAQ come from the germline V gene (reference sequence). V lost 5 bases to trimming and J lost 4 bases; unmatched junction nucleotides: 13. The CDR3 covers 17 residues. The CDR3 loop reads CASSPPPRLAIYNEQFF. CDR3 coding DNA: TGTGCCAGCAGCCCCCCACCGAGACTAGCGATTTACAATGAGCAGTTCTTC.

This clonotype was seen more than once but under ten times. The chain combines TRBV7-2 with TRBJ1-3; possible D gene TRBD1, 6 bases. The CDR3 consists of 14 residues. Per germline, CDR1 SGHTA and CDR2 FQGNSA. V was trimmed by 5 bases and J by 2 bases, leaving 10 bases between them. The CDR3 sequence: CASSQQGAGNTIYF. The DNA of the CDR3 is TGTGCCAGCAGCCAACAGGGCGCTGGAAACACCATATATTTT.

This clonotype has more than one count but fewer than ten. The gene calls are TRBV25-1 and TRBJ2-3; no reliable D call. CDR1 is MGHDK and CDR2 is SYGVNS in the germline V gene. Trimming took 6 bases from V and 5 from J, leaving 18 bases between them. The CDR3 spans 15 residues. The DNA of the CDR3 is TGTGCCAGCAGCGAACGACCCTGGGGTCAAGATACGCAGTATTTT. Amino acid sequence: CASSERPWGQDTQYF. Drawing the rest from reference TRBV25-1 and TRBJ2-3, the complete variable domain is EADIYQTPRYLVIGTGKKITLECSQTMGHDKMYWYQQDPGMELHLIHYSYGVNSTEKGDLSSESTVSRIRTEHFPLTLESARPSHTSQYLCASSERPWGQDTQYFGPGTRLTVL.

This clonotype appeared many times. The CDR3 loop is CASAHRDRVGKLFF. The CDR3 DNA reads as TGTGCCAGCGCCCACCGGGACAGGGTTGGAAAACTGTTTTTT. The chain couples TRBV27 to TRBJ1-4, with 9 nucleotides matching TRBD1. Trimming cost V 8 bases and J 10 bases; bases outside gene matches: 11. Germline V gives CDR1 MNHEY, CDR2 SMNVEV (reference sequence). This CDR3 is built from 14 residues.

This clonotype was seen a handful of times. CDR3 in DNA: TGTGCCAGCAGCGCCAACCAGGGGAACACTGAAGCTTTCTTT. It translates to CASSANQGNTEAFF. This sequence joins TRBV9 and TRBJ1-1, with a possible D match to TRBD1 (5 bases). The CDR3 consists of 14 residues. Trimming pared 3 bases from V and 1 base from J, leaving 10 bases between. Germline CDR1 and CDR2: SGDLS and YYNGEE. The full variable domain, rest sourced from reference TRBV9 and TRBJ1-1, is DSGVTQTPKHLITATGQRVTLRCSPRSGDLSVYWYQQSLDQGLQFLIQYYNGEERAKGNILERFSAQQFPDLHSELNLSSLELGDSALYFCASSANQGNTEAFFGQGTRLTVV.

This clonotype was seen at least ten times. CDR3 sequence: CASSFYGISYNEQFF. CDR3 DNA: TGTGCCAGCAGCTTCTACGGGATCTCCTACAATGAGCAGTTCTTC. The chain uses TRBV7-2 and TRBJ2-1; D is perhaps TRBD2 (5 bases). This CDR3 region has 15 residues. Germline lookup yields CDR1 SGHTA and CDR2 FQGNSA. V lost 3 bases, J lost 0 bases, and 9 bases lay in between. Looking up the rest from reference TRBV7-2 and TRBJ2-1 gives the full variable domain: GAGVSQSPSNKVTEKGKDVELRCDPISGHTALYWYRQSLGQGLEFLIYFQGNSAPDKSGLPSDRFSAERTGGSVSTLTIQRTQQEDSAVYLCASSFYGISYNEQFFGPGTRLTVL.

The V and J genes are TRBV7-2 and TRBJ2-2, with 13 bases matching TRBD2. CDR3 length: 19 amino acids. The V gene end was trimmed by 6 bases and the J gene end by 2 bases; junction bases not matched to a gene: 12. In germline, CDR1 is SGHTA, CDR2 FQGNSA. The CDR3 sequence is CASRYTSGTSGKNTGELFF. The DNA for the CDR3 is TGTGCCAGCAGATATACTTCCGGGACTAGCGGGAAAAACACCGGGGAGCTGTTTTTT. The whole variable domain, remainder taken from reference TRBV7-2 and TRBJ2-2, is GAGVSQSPSNKVTEKGKDVELRCDPISGHTALYWYRQSLGQGLEFLIYFQGNSAPDKSGLPSDRFSAERTGGSVSTLTIQRTQQEDSAVYLCASRYTSGTSGKNTGELFFGEGSRLTVL.

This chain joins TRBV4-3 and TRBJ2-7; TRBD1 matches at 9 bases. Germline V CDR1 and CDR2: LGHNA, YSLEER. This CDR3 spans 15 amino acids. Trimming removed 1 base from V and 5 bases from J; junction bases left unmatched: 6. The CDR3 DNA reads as TGCGCCAGCAGCCAAGCCGGGACAGGGATCAACGAGCAGTACTTC. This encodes CASSQAGTGINEQYF.

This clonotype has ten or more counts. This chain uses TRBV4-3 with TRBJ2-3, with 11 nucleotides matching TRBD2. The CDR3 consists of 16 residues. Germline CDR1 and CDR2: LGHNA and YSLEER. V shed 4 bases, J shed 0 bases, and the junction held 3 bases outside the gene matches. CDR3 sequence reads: CASSPGTSGSTDTQYF. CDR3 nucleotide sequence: TGCGCCAGCAGCCCCGGGACTAGCGGCAGCACAGATACGCAGTATTTT.

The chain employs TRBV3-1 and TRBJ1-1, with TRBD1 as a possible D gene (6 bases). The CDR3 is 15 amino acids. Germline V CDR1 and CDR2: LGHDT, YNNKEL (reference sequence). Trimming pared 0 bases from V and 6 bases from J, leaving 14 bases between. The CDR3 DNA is TGTGCCAGCAGCCAAGAGGGACGGGGGCTGGCTGAAGCTTTCTTT. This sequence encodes CASSQEGRGLAEAFF.

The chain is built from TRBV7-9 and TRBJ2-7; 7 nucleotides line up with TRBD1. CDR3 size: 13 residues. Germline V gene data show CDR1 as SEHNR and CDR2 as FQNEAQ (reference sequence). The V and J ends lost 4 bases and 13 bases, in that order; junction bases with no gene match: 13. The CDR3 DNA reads TGTGCCAGCAGCTACTACTCGACAGGGCAGAACTACTTC. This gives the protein CASSYYSTGQNYF.

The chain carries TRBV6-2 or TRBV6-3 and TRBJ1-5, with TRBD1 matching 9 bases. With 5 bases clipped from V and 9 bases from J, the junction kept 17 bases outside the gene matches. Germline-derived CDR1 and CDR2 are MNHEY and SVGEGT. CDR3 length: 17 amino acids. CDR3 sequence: CASSPRQGVRGHLPQHF. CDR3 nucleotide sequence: TGTGCCAGCAGTCCCCGACAGGGGGTAAGGGGCCATCTGCCCCAGCATTTT.

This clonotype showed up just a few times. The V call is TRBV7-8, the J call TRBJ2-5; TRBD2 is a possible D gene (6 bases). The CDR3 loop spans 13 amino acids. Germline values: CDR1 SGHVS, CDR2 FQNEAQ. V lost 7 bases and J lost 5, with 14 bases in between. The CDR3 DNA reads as TGTGCCAGCACCGCGACTAGATTGGAGACCCAGTACTTC. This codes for CASTATRLETQYF.